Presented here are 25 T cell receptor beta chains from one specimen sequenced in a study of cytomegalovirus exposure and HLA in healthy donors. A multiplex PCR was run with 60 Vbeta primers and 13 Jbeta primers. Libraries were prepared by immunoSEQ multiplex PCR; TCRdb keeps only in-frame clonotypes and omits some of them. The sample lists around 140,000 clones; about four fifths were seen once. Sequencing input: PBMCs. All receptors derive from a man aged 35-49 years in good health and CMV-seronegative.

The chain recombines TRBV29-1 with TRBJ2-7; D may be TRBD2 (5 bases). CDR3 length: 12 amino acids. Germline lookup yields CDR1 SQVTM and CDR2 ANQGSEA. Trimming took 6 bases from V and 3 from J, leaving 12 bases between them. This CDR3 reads CSVFGLNYEQYF. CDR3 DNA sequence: TGCAGCGTATTCGGACTGAACTACGAGCAGTACTTC.

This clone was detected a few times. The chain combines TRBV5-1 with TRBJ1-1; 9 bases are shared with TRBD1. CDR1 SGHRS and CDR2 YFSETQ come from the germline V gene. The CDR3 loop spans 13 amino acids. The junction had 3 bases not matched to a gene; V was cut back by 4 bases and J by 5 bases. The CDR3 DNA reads TGCGCCAGCAGCCTACAGGGGGCTACTGAAGCTTTCTTT. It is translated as CASSLQGATEAFF.

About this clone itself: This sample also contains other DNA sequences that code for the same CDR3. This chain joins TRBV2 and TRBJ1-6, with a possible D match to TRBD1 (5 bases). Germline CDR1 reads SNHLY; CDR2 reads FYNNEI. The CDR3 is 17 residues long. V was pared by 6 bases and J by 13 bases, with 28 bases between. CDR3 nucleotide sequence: TGTGCCAGCAGAGCGACAGATCCCCGCTCCCAGGGTTCCCCCCTCCACTTT. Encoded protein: CASRATDPRSQGSPLHF.

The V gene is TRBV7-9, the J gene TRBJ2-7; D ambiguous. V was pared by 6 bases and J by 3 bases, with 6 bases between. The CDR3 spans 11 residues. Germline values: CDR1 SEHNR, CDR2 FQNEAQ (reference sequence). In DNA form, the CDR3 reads TGTGCCAGCAGTCCTTACTACGAGCAGTACTTC. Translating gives CASSPYYEQYF.

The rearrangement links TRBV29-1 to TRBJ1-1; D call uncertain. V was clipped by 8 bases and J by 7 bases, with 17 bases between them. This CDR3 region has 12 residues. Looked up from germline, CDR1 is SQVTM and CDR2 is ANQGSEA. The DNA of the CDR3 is TGCAGCCCACGAGGCCCAAATGGTGAAGCTTTCTTT. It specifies CSPRGPNGEAFF.

CDR3 in DNA: TGCGCCAGCAGCCAGCAAAATGGACTAGCGGGGATAGATACGCAGTATTTT. Amino acids: CASSQQNGLAGIDTQYF. The chain links TRBV4-1 to TRBJ2-3, with 12 bases aligning to TRBD2. The CDR3 is 17 residues long. The V gene end was trimmed by 3 bases and the J gene end by 5 bases; junction bases not matched to a gene: 9. Germline V CDR1 and CDR2: MGHRA, YSYEKL.

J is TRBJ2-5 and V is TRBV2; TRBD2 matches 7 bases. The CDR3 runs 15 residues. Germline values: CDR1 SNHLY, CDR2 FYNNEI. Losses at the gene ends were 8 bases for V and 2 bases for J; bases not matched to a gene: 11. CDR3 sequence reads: CASGGGRGGQETQYF. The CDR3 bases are TGTGCCAGCGGGGGGGGTAGGGGAGGGCAAGAGACCCAGTACTTC.

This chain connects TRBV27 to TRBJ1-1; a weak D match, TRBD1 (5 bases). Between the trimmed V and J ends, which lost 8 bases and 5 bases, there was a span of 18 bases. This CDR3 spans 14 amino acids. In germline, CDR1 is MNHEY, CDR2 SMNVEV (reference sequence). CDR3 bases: TGTGCCAGCCGTATTGGGGGGATCGGGACTGAAGCTTTCTTT. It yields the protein CASRIGGIGTEAFF.

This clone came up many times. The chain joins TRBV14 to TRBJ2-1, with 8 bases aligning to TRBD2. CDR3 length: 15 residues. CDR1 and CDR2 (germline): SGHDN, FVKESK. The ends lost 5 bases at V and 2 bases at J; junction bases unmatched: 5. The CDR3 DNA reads TGTGCCAGCAGCTTCCTAGCGGGTGCCTACAATGAGCAGTTCTTC. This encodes CASSFLAGAYNEQFF.

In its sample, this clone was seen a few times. In DNA form, the CDR3 reads TGCGCCAGCAGCCAGGCCGGGACAGGGTTCTCCGGGGAGCTGTTTTTT. It encodes CASSQAGTGFSGELFF. This chain links TRBV4-3 with TRBJ2-2; TRBD1 matches 9 bases. The CDR3 consists of 16 residues. The trim removed 3 bases at V and 6 bases at J, leaving 8 bases unmatched. The germline V gene has CDR1 LGHNA and CDR2 YSLEER.

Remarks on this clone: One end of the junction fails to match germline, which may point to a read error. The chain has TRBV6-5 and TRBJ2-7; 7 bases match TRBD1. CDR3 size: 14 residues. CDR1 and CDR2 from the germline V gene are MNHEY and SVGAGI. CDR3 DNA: TGTGCCAGCAGCCCCGGGACAGTACCTTACGGGCAGTACTTC. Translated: CASSPGTVPYGQYF.

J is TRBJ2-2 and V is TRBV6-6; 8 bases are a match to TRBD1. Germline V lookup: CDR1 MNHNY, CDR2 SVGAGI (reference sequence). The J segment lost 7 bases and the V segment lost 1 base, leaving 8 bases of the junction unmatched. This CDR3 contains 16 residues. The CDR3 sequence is CASSYLPGGAGGELFF. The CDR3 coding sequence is TGTGCCAGCAGTTACTTGCCAGGGGGCGCCGGCGGGGAGCTGTTTTTT.

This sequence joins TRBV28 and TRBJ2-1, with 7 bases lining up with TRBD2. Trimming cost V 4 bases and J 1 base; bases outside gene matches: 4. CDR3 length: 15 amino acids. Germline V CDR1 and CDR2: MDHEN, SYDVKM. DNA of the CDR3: TGTGCCAGCAGTTCCCGGGGGGTATCCTACAATGAGCAGTTCTTC. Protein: CASSSRGVSYNEQFF.

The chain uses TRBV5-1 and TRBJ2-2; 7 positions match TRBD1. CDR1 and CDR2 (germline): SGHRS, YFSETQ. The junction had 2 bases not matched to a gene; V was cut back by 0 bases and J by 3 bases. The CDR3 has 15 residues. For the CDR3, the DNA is TGCGCCAGCAGCTTGGATAGGGGGCACACCGGGGAGCTGTTTTTT. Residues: CASSLDRGHTGELFF.

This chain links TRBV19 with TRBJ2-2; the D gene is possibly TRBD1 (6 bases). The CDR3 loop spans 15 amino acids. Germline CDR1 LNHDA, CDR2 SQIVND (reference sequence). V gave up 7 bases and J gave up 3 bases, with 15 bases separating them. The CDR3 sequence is CASIMRGIDTGELFF. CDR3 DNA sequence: TGTGCCAGTATCATGAGGGGGATTGACACCGGGGAGCTGTTTTTT.

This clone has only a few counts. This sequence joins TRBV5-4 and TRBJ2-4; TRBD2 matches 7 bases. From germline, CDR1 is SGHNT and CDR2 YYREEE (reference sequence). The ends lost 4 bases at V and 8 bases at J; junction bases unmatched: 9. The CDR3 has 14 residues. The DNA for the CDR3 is TGTGCCAGCAGCCAAGAATTGGGGAGGGACATTCAGTACTTC. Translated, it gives CASSQELGRDIQYF.

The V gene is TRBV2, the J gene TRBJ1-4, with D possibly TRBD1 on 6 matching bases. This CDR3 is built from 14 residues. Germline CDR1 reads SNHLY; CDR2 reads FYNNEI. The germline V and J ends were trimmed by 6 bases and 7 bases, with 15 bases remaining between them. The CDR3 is CASREQGPSEKLFF. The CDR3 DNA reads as TGTGCCAGCAGAGAACAGGGCCCTAGTGAAAAACTGTTTTTT.

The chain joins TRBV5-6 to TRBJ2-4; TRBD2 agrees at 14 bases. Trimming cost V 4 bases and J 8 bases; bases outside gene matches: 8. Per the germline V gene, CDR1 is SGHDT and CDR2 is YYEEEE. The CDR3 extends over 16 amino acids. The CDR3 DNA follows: TGTGCCAGCAGCCCGGGACTAGCGGGGGCGCGGGACATTCAGTACTTC. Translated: CASSPGLAGARDIQYF.

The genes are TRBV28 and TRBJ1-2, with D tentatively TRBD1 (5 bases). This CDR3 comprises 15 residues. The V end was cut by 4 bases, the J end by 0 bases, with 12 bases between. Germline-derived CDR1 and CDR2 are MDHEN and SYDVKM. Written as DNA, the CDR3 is TGTGCCAGCAGTTACGGGGGAATCGCTAACTATGGCTACACCTTC. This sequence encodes CASSYGGIANYGYTF.

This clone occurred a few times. In nucleotides, the CDR3 is TGTGCCAGCACAGGGCTATCCGGAAACACCATATATTTT. Translating it yields CASTGLSGNTIYF. The chain recombines TRBV2 with TRBJ1-3, with D maybe TRBD1 (5 bases). Germline lookup yields CDR1 SNHLY and CDR2 FYNNEI. Deletions cut 7 bases from V and 4 bases from J, with 11 bases between. The CDR3 sequence is 13 residues long.

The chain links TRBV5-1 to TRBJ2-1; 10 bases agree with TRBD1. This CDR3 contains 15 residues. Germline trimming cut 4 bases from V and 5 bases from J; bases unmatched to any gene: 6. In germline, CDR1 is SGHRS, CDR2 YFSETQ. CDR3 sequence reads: CASSRDRGRNNEQFF. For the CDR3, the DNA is TGCGCCAGCAGCCGGGACAGGGGTCGCAACAATGAGCAGTTCTTC.

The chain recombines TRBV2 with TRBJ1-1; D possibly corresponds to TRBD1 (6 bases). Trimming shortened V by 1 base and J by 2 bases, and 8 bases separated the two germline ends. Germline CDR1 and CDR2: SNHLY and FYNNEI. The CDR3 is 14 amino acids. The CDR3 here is CASSEDRVNTEAFF. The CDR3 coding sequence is TGTGCCAGCAGTGAAGACAGGGTTAACACTGAAGCTTTCTTT.

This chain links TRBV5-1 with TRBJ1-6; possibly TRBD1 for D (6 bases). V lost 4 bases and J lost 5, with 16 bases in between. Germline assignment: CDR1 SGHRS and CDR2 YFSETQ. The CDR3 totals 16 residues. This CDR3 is CASSVTGPRDNSPLHF. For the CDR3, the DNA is TGCGCCAGCAGCGTAACAGGGCCGAGGGATAATTCACCCCTCCACTTT.

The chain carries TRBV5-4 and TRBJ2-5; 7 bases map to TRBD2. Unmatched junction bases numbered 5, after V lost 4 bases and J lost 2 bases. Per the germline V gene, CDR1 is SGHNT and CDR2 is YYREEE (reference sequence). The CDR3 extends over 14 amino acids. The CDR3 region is CASSLGGVQETQYF. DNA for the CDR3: TGTGCCAGCAGCCTGGGGGGGGTTCAAGAGACCCAGTACTTC.

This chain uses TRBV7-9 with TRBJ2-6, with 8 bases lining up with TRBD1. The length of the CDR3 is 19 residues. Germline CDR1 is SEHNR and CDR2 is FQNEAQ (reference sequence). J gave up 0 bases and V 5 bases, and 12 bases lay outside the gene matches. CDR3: CASSLSRGQVSSGANVLTF. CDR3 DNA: TGTGCCAGCAGCCTCTCCCGGGGACAGGTTAGCTCTGGGGCCAACGTCCTGACTTTC.